This T cell receptor beta chain was identified in a study of CXCR3-negative and CXCR3-positive naive CD8 T cells. Across the whole study: Every library held about 1.5 +/- 0.3 million TRB reads, and the total came to around 140 million. The study's findings and limits: More hydrophobic TRB CDR3s occurred in CXCR3-positive than in CXCR3-negative naive cells. Each naive subset displayed comparably high diversity, whereas memory CD8+ cells displayed much lower diversity.

In the case of this clonotype: The antigen is not known.

Researchers reported sorting every CD8+ T cell subset in triplicate, 330,000 or so cells per sort. Each TRB cDNA library was prepared by 5' RACE (with UMI labels). No DNA is given; TCRdb re-called the 5' RACE reads and lists each CDR3 protein once. The sample table sets out approximately 130,000 distinct CDR3 sequences. The CDR3 is made up of 11 amino acids. The germline V gene has CDR1 SGHAT and CDR2 FQNNGV. This TCR came from a human donor in good health. Some clones in this sample may be carry-over from other donors' samples. What was sequenced was naive CXCR3+ CD8+ T cells from blood. The subset is: CD45RO-CCR7+CD27+CD95- naive CD8+ T cells expressing CXCR3 (TNR3+). This sequence joins TRBV11-2 and TRBJ2-5; TCRdb reports TRBD2, a call that lacks DNA to check it against. The CDR3 is CASSDEEGQYF. The whole variable domain, filled in from reference TRBV11-2 and TRBJ2-5, reads EAGVAQSPRYKIIEKRQSVAFWCNPISGHATLYWYQQILGQGPKLLIQFQNNGVVDDSQLPKDRFSAERLKGVDSTLKIQPAKLEDSAVYLCASSDEEGQYFGPGTRLLVL.